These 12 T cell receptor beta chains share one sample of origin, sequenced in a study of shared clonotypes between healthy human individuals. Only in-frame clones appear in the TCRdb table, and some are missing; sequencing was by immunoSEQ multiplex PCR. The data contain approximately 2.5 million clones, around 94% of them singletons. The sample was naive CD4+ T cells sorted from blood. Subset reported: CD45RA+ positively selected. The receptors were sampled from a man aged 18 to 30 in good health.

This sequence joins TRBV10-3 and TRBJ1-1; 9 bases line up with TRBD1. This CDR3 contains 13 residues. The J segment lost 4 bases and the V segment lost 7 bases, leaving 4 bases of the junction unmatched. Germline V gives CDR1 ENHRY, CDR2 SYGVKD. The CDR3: CAITSGQGTEAFF. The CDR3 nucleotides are TGTGCCATCACTTCGGGACAGGGCACTGAAGCTTTCTTT.

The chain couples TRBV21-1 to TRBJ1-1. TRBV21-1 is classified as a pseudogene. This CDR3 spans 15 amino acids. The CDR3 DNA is TGTGCCAGCAGTTGCCCGGGCCCGGGGGACACTGAAGCTTTCTTT. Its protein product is CASSCPGPGDTEAFF.

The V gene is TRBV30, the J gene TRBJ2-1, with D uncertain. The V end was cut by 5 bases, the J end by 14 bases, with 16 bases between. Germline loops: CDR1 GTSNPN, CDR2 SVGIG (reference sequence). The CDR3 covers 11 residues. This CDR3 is CAWGSSREEFF. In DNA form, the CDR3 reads TGTGCCTGGGGTTCTTCGAGAGAGGAGTTCTTC.

The CDR3: CATRSGTAHSNQPQHF. Written as DNA, the CDR3 is TGTGCCACCAGATCTGGGACAGCCCATAGCAATCAGCCCCAGCATTTT. The J gene is TRBJ1-5, the V gene TRBV10-3, with 7 bases lining up with TRBD1. The germline gives CDR1 ENHRY, CDR2 SYGVKD. After removal of 10 bases from V and 0 bases from J, the junction contained 12 bases not matched to a gene. The CDR3 has 16 residues.

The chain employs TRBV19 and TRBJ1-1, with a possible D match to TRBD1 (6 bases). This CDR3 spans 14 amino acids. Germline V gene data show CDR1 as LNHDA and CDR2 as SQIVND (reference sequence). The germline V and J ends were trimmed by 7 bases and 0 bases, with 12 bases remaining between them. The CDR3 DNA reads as TGTGCCAGTATTCCGGGACAACTGAACACTGAAGCTTTCTTT. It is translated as CASIPGQLNTEAFF.

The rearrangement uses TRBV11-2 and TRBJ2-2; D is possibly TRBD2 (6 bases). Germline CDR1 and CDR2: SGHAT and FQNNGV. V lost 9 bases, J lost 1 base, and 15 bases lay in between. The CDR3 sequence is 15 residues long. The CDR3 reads CASLRWRGNTGELFF. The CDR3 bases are TGTGCCAGTCTTCGGTGGCGGGGGAACACCGGGGAGCTGTTTTTT.

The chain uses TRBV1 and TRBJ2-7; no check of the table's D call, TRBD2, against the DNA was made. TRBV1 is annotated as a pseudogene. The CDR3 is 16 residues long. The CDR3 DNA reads TGCACCAGCAGCCAACTGACCGCGGGAGTGACCTACGAGCAGTACTTC. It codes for CTSSQLTAGVTYEQYF.

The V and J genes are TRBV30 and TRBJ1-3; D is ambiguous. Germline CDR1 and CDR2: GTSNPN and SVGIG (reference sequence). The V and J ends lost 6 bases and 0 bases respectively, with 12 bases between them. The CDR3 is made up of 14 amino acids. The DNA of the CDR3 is TGTGCCTGCCCCCACGCGAGCTCTGGAAACACCATATATTTT. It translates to CACPHASSGNTIYF. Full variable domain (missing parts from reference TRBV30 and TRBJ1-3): SQTIHQWPATLVQPVGSPLSLECTVEGTSNPNLYWYRQAAGRGLQLLFYSVGIGQISSEVPQNLSASRPQDRQFILSSKKLLLSDSGFYLCACPHASSGNTIYFGEGSWLTVV.

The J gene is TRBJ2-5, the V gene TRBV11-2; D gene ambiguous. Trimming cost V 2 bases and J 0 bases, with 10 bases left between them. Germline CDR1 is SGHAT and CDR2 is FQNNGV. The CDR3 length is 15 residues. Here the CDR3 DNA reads TGTGCCAGCAGCTTAAGCTCGACGCACCAAGAGACCCAGTACTTC. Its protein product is CASSLSSTHQETQYF.

The DNA for the CDR3 is TGTGCCAGCAGTCCCTGGGACAGGGGATTCGAGCAGTACTTC. Protein sequence: CASSPWDRGFEQYF. The chain links TRBV28 to TRBJ2-7; 10 nucleotides match TRBD1. Germline loops: CDR1 MDHEN, CDR2 SYDVKM. V gave up 5 bases and J gave up 6 bases; unmatched junction bases: 7. This CDR3 has 14 amino acids. Complete variable domain (other parts from reference TRBV28 and TRBJ2-7): DVKVTQSSRYLVKRTGEKVFLECVQDMDHENMFWYRQDPGLGLRLIYFSYDVKMKEKGDIPEGYSVSREKKERFSLILESASTNQTSMYLCASSPWDRGFEQYFGPGTRLTVT.

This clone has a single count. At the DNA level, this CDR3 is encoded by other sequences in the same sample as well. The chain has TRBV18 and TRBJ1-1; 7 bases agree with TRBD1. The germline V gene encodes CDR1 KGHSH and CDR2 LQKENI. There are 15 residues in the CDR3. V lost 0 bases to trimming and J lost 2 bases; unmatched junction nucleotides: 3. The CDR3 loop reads CASSPPGTANTEAFF. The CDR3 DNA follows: TGTGCCAGCTCACCACCGGGGACAGCCAACACTGAAGCTTTCTTT. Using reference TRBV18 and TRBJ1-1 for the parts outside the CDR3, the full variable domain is NAGVMQNPRHLVRRRGQEARLRCSPMKGHSHVYWYRQLPEEGLKFMVYLQKENIIDESGMPKERFSAEFPKEGPSILRIQQVVRGDSAAYFCASSPPGTANTEAFFGQGTRLTVV.

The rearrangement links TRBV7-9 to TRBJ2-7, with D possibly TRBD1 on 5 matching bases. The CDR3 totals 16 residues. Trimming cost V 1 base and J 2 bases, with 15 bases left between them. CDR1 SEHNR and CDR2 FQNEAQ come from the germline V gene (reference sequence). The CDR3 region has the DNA TGTGCCAGCAGCTTAGAATATAGCTACAGGCCCTACGAGCAGTACTTC. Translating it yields CASSLEYSYRPYEQYF.